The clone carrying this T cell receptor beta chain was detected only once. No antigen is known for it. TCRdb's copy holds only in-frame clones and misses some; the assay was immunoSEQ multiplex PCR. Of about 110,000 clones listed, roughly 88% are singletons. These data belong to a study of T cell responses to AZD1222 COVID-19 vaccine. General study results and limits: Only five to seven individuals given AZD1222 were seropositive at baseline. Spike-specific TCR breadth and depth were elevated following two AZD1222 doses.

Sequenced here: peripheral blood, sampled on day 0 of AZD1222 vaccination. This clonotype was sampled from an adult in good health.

The CDR3: CASSLVAGGRNEQFF. CDR3 in DNA: TGTGCCAGCAGCTTAGTAGCGGGAGGCCGAAATGAGCAGTTCTTC. The chain employs TRBV7-2 and TRBJ2-1, with 10 bases identical to TRBD2. CDR1 SGHTA and CDR2 FQGNSA come from the germline V gene. This CDR3 is 15 amino acids long. J was trimmed by 7 bases and V by 1 base; bases with no gene match: 4.